The entry that follows covers one T cell receptor (beta chain) sequence. What it binds is not known. The data were obtained in a study of cytomegalovirus exposure and HLA in healthy donors. Overall study: Of some 360 genotyped donors, around 76% clustered with self-reported Caucasian donors.

In the PCR, 60 Vbeta and 13 Jbeta primers were used. The method was immunoSEQ multiplex PCR; TCRdb's version includes in-frame clones alone and lacks a portion of them. The sample lists around 200,000 clones, just under 70% occurring once. Findings of the study overall: A later analysis associated 15,000 to 20,000 TCR beta sequences with HLA alleles at a 0.05 false discovery rate. It was shown in a later analysis that HLA-associated TCR beta chains were more clonally expanded than other, equally common chains.

The J segment lost 3 bases and the V segment lost 5 bases, leaving 3 bases of the junction unmatched. CDR3 length: 13 amino acids. Germline CDR1 is MNHNS and CDR2 is SASEGT. The source material was PBMCs. This TCR came from a man aged 35 to 55 in good health and CMV-seropositive. V gene TRBV6-1 combines with J gene TRBJ1-2, with 7 bases fitting TRBD1. CDR3 DNA: TGTGCCAGCAGTCCTCAGGGGGACTATGGCTACACCTTC. Translation: CASSPQGDYGYTF.